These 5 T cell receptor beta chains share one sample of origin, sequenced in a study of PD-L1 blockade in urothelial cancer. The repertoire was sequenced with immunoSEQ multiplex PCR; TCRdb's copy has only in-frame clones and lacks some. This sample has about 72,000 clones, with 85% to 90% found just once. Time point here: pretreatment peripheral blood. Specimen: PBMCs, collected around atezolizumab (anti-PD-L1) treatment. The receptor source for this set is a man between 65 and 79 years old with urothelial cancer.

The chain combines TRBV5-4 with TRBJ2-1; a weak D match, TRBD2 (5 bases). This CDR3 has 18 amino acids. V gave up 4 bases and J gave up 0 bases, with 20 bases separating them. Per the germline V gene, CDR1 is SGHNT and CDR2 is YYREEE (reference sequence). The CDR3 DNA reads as TGTGCCAGCAGCCCTTTTAGCGTCCGGGCTTTCTCCTACAATGAGCAGTTCTTC. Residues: CASSPFSVRAFSYNEQFF.

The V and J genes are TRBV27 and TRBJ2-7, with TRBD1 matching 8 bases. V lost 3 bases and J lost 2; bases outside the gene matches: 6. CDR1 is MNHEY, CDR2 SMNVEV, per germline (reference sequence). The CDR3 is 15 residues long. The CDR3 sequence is CASSLRTGLTYEQYF. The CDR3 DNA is TGTGCCAGCAGTTTGAGGACAGGGCTCACCTACGAGCAGTACTTC.

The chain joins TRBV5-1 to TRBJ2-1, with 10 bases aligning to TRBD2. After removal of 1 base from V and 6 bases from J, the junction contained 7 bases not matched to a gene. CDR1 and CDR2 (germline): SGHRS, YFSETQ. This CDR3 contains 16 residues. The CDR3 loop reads CASSLLASGRGNEQFF. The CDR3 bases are TGCGCCAGCAGCTTGCTGGCTAGCGGGAGAGGCAATGAGCAGTTCTTC. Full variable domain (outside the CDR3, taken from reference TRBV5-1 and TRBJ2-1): KAGVTQTPRYLIKTRGQQVTLSCSPISGHRSVSWYQQTPGQGLQFLFEYFSETQRNKGNFPGRFSGRQFSNSRSEMNVSTLELGDSALYLCASSLLASGRGNEQFFGPGTRLTVL.

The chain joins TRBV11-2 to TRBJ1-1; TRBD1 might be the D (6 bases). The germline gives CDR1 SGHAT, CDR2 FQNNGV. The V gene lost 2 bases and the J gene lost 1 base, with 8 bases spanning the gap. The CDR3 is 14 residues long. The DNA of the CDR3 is TGTGCCAGCAGCTTAATGACAGGGAACACTGAAGCTTTCTTT. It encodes CASSLMTGNTEAFF.

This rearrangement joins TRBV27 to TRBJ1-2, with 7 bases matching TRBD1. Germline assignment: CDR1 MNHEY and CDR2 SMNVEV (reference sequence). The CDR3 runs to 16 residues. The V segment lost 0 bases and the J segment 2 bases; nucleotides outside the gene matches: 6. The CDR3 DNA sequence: TGTGCCAGCAGTTTATCCGGGACAGTTGAAAACTATGGCTACACCTTC. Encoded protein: CASSLSGTVENYGYTF.